The 4 T cell receptor beta chains listed next were all sequenced from one sample in a study of blood T cell repertoires in COVID-19 (TCRdb year 2020). Receptor libraries were prepared by the immunoSEQ multiplex PCR assay. TCRdb holds this immuneACCESS table with in-frame rearrangements only. Some clones are missing; in checked studies, unresolved V genes explain under half, and the rest has no known cause. The sample table lists about 220,000 clones, around 84% of them with a count of one. The top ten clones comprise roughly 10% of the sample. Sequencing was carried out using peripheral blood. All receptors derive from a man aged 45-65 years with active or convalescent COVID-19.

The rearrangement uses TRBV6-6 and TRBJ2-7; D gene uncertain. The CDR3 is 15 residues long. The germline V gene has CDR1 MNHNY and CDR2 SVGAGI (reference sequence). The V and J ends lost 0 bases and 1 base respectively, with 10 bases between them. The DNA for the CDR3 is TGTGCCAGCAGTTACTCGAGCGACCCTTCCTACGAGCAGTACGTC. This sequence encodes CASSYSSDPSYEQYV.

The J gene is TRBJ1-1, the V gene TRBV6-5; D remains unclear. Looked up from germline, CDR1 is MNHEY and CDR2 is SVGAGI. The CDR3 consists of 15 residues. Deletions cut 0 bases from V and 10 bases from J, with 18 bases between. The CDR3 region is CASSYSTSLLSPAFF. The CDR3, as DNA: TGTGCCAGCAGTTACTCGACATCTCTGCTCAGTCCAGCTTTCTTT.

This chain joins TRBV12-2 and TRBJ2-1; the D call in the table, TRBD2, was not verified against the DNA. TRBV12-2 is a recognized pseudogene. The CDR3 totals 19 residues. The CDR3 is CASRRRLAGGEHSYNEQFF. As DNA, the CDR3 is TGTGCAAGTCGCCGACGACTAGCGGGGGGCGAACACTCCTACAATGAGCAGTTCTTC.

V and J are TRBV7-6 and TRBJ2-3; 7 bases align to TRBD2. In germline, CDR1 is SGHVS, CDR2 FNYEAQ. The CDR3 runs to 16 residues. J was trimmed by 0 bases and V by 2 bases; bases with no gene match: 5. This CDR3 reads CASSLIVSGSTDTQYF. The DNA for the CDR3 is TGTGCCAGCAGCTTAATAGTTAGCGGGAGCACAGATACGCAGTATTTT.